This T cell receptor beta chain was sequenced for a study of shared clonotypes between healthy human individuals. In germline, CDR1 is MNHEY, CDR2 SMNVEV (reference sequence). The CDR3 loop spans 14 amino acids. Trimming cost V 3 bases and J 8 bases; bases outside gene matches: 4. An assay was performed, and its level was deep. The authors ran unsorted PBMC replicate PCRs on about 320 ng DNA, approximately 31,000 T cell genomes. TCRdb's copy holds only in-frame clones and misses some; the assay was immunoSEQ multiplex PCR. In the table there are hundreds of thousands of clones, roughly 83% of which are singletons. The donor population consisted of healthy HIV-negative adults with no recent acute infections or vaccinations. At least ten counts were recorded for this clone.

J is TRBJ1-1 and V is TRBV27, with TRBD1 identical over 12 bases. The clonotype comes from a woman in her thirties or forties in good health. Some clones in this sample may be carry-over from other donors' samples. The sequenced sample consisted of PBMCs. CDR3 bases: TGTGCCAGCAGTTTCGGGACAGGGGGCAGGGAAGCTTTCTTT. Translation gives CASSFGTGGREAFF.